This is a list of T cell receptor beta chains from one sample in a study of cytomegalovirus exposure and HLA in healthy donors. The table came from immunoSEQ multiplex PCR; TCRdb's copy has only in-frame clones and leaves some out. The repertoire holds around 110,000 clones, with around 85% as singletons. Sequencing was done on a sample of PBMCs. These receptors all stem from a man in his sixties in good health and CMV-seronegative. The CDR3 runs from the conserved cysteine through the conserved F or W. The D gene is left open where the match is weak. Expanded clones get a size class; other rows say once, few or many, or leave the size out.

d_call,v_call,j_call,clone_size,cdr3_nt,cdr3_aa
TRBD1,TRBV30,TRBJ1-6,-,TGTGCCTGGGAGACAGGGTGGAATTCACCCCTCCACTTT,CAWETGWNSPLHF
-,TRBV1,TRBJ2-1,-,TGCACCAGCAGCCAGTCCCAGGGCTCCTACAATGAGCAGTTCTTC,CTSSQSQGSYNEQFF
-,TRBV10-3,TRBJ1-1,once,TGTGCCATCAGTGGCCAGTGGAACACTGAAGCTTTCTTT,CAISGQWNTEAFF
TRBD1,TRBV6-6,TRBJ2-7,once,TGTGCCAGCAGTCGAACTCCGGGACAGGGCGACGAGCAGTACTTC,CASSRTPGQGDEQYF
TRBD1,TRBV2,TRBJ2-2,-,TGTGCCAGCAGCGGGGACAGCCTCACCGGGGAGCTGTTTTTT,CASSGDSLTGELFF
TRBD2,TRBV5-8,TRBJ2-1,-,TGTGCCAGCAGCTTTATAGCGGGGAGGTCCTACAATGAGCAGTTCTTC,CASSFIAGRSYNEQFF
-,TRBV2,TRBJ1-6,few,TGTGCCAGCCCCGTGGCTGCGGGGATTTTTGGTTCACCCCTCCACTTT,CASPVAAGIFGSPLHF
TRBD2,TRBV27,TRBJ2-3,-,TGTGCCATCCTCTTCGGGGGGGCACGGGATACGCAGTATTTT,CAILFGGARDTQYF
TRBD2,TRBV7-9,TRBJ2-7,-,TGTGCCAGCAGCTTGGGGTCGGGCGGGGGGGCGGTCTACGAGCAGTACTTC,CASSLGSGGGAVYEQYF
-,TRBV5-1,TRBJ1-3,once,TGCGCCAGCAGTCCTACAGGGAACTCTGGAAACACCATATATTTT,CASSPTGNSGNTIYF
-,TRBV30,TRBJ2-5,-,TGTGCCTGGAGTGTAGAAGACACAAAGACCCAGTACTTC,CAWSVEDTKTQYF
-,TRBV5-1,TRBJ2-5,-,TGCGCCAGCAGCTTGGCCCTAGCAGGGGATGAAGAGACCCAGTACTTC,CASSLALAGDEETQYF
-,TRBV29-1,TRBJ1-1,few,TGCAGCGTTCCAGGGTTTAGGGTGAACACTGAAGCTTTCTTT,CSVPGFRVNTEAFF
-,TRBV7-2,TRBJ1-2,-,TGTGCCAGCAGCTCCAAGACAGGTGGCCCCCATGGCTACACCTTC,CASSSKTGGPHGYTF
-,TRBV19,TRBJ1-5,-,TGTGCCAGTAGTAAAGGGGTGAGCAATCAGCCCCAGCATTTT,CASSKGVSNQPQHF
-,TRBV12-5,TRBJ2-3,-,TGTGCTAGTGGTCCCCAGGGAACAGATACGCAGTATTTT,CASGPQGTDTQYF
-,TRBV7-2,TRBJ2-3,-,TGTGCCAGCAGAGAGGGGGTAGCAAGCCCGGGGACGCAGTATTTT,CASREGVASPGTQYF
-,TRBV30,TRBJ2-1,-,TGTGCCTGGAGTCTAGCGCGAAGTAGACCAACGTACAATGAGCAGTTCTTC,CAWSLARSRPTYNEQFF